A selection of T cell receptor beta chains follows, all from one sample in a study of blood T cell repertoires in COVID-19. The repertoire was sequenced with immunoSEQ multiplex PCR; TCRdb's copy has only in-frame clones and lacks some. Here the sample spans about 190,000 clones, 65% to 90% being singletons. Sequenced sample: PBMCs or T cells enriched from blood (not recorded which). Every receptor here comes from a woman aged 55 to 70 with acute COVID-19. Both conserved end residues are part of each CDR3. The D gene is left open where the match is weak. Clone size is not always given. Where it is, it says once, few, many or a class for expanded clones.

cdr3_length j_call v_call d_call clone_size cdr3_aa cdr3_nt
13 TRBJ1-2 TRBV6-5 NA NA CASKRTLNYGYTF TGTGCCAGCAAAAGGACTTTAAACTATGGCTACACCTTC
14 TRBJ1-3 TRBV5-4 NA once CASSLGGTENTIYF TGTGCCAGCAGCTTGGGGGGGACTGAAAACACCATATATTTT
18 TRBJ2-3 TRBV4-2 NA NA CASSLRLGASDQGDTQYF TGTGCCAGCAGCTTACGTCTGGGAGCCAGCGATCAAGGAGATACGCAGTATTTT
16 TRBJ1-2 TRBV24-1 TRBD1 once CATSDTGTGARSGYTF TGTGCCACCAGTGATACCGGGACAGGGGCTCGGAGTGGCTACACCTTC
16 TRBJ2-2 TRBV9 TRBD2 NA CASSPQTSATTGELFF TGTGCCAGCAGCCCCCAGACTAGCGCCACAACCGGGGAGCTGTTTTTT
15 TRBJ1-4 TRBV2 NA NA CASTSAQGTNEKLFF TGTGCCAGCACCTCCGCCCAGGGGACTAATGAAAAACTGTTTTTT
19 TRBJ2-7 TRBV6-2/TRBV6-3 TRBD2 once CASSYPTGTSGSSAYEQYF TGTGCCAGCAGTTACCCTACCGGGACTAGCGGGAGTTCGGCCTACGAGCAGTACTTC
14 TRBJ2-2 TRBV30 NA NA CAWGFIGGTGELFF TGTGCCTGGGGTTTTATCGGGGGTACCGGGGAGCTGTTTTTT
14 TRBJ1-2 TRBV29-1 TRBD1 NA CSVGDRADSRGYTF TGCAGCGTGGGGGACAGGGCGGACTCTAGGGGCTACACCTTC
13 TRBJ2-5 TRBV9 NA NA CASSAYSQETQYF TGTGCCAGCAGCGCATATAGCCAAGAGACCCAGTACTTC
14 TRBJ1-2 TRBV4-3 NA NA CASSQDPFNYGYTF TGCGCCAGCAGCCAAGATCCCTTTAACTATGGCTACACCTTC
12 TRBJ1-1 TRBV4-2 NA NA CASSQDLTEAFF TGTGCCAGCAGCCAAGATCTCACTGAAGCTTTCTTT
14 TRBJ2-4 TRBV28 NA NA CASSLRLAKNIQYF TGTGCCAGCAGTTTAAGACTAGCCAAAAACATTCAGTACTTC
12 TRBJ2-3 TRBV5-6 NA once CASTLLPGTQYF TGTGCCAGCACCCTCCTCCCGGGGACGCAGTATTTT
14 TRBJ2-2 TRBV28 NA once CATGAGGYTGELFF TGTGCCACCGGAGCCGGTGGGTACACCGGGGAGCTGTTTTTT
14 TRBJ2-3 TRBV15 TRBD1 NA CATSATGDPDTQYF TGTGCCACCAGCGCGACAGGGGACCCAGATACGCAGTATTTT
15 TRBJ2-7 TRBV6-6 TRBD1 NA CASSTGQGTIYEQYF TGTGCCAGCAGTACCGGACAGGGGACTATCTACGAGCAGTACTTC
16 TRBJ2-6 TRBV30 NA few CAWREGGGTGANVLTF TGTGCCTGGAGGGAAGGGGGGGGGACTGGGGCCAACGTCCTGACTTTC
18 TRBJ2-5 TRBV6-2/TRBV6-3 TRBD2 NA CASSTYRTSGGPQETQYF TGTGCCAGCAGTACCTATCGGACTAGCGGGGGGCCTCAAGAGACCCAGTACTTC
15 TRBJ2-5 TRBV16 NA NA CASASSGEGRETQYF TGTGCCAGCGCGTCTTCGGGAGAAGGTCGAGAGACCCAGTACTTC
18 TRBJ2-2 TRBV7-9 TRBD1 NA CASSTRRDRGLDTGELFF TGTGCCAGCAGCACTCGCCGGGACAGGGGGCTCGACACCGGGGAGCTGTTTTTT
12 TRBJ1-1 TRBV29-1 NA NA CSIRRTNTEAFF TGCAGCATCAGAAGAACCAACACTGAAGCTTTCTTT
12 TRBJ1-5 TRBV29-1 NA NA CSVQGGNQPQHF TGCAGCGTCCAGGGAGGGAATCAGCCCCAGCATTTT
13 TRBJ1-3 TRBV9 NA NA CASSVGGRNTIYF TGTGCCAGCAGCGTAGGCGGCCGGAACACCATATATTTT
15 TRBJ2-1 TRBV5-8 NA NA CASSLGASSYNEQFF TGTGCCAGCAGCTTGGGAGCGAGCTCCTACAATGAGCAGTTCTTC
15 TRBJ1-3 TRBV23-1 TRBD1 NA CASSSFTGAGNTIYF TGCGCCAGCAGTAGTTTTACAGGGGCTGGAAACACCATATATTTT
16 TRBJ2-7 TRBV3-1/TRBV3-2 TRBD2 NA CASSQRSGRASREQYF TGTGCCAGCAGCCAAAGAAGCGGGAGGGCCTCTCGGGAGCAGTACTTC
16 TRBJ1-5 TRBV21-1 NA NA CASSRPWTGRNQPQHF TGTGCCAGCAGCAGACCTTGGACAGGGCGCAATCAGCCCCAGCATTTT
14 TRBJ2-3 TRBV5-1 NA NA CASSGGLRTDTQYF TGCGCCAGTTCCGGGGGGCTACGCACAGATACGCAGTATTTT
12 TRBJ1-1 TRBV5-6 NA NA CASSQSETEAFF TGTGCCAGCAGCCAGTCAGAGACAGAAGCTTTCTTT
14 TRBJ1-6 TRBV9 NA NA CASSVGSGASPLHF TGTGCCAGCAGCGTAGGTTCAGGGGCTTCACCCCTCCACTTT
15 TRBJ2-1 TRBV4-3 TRBD1 NA CASSQDGTGYNEQFF TGCGCCAGCAGCCAAGACGGGACAGGCTACAATGAGCAGTTCTTC
14 TRBJ1-5 TRBV6-6 NA few CASTRGGVNQPQHF TGTGCCAGCACCCGGGGTGGTGTGAATCAGCCCCAGCATTTT
15 TRBJ2-1 TRBV30 NA NA CAWNLRLGSYNEQFF TGTGCCTGGAACCTTCGACTAGGTTCCTACAATGAGCAGTTCTTC
13 TRBJ1-2 TRBV2 NA NA CASSDGRSYGYTF TGTGCCAGCAGTGATGGGAGGTCCTATGGCTACACCTTC
15 TRBJ1-5 TRBV5-6 TRBD1 NA CASSLTGGAGQPQHF TGTGCCAGCAGCTTAACAGGGGGCGCCGGTCAGCCCCAGCATTTT
15 TRBJ2-2 TRBV5-1 TRBD2 NA CASSLDSGGRGELFF TGCGCCAGCAGCTTGGATAGCGGGGGCCGCGGGGAGCTGTTTTTT
12 TRBJ1-3 TRBV7-2 NA NA CASSFSGYTIYF TGTGCCAGCAGCTTTTCAGGTTACACCATATATTTT
15 TRBJ2-4 TRBV19 NA NA CASSPGAGAINIQYF TGTGCCAGTAGCCCCGGGGCAGGGGCGATAAACATTCAGTACTTC
15 TRBJ2-7 TRBV28 NA once CASTPPGGSWNEQYF TGTGCCAGCACCCCACCCGGGGGTTCTTGGAACGAGCAGTACTTC
15 TRBJ1-5 TRBV7-2 TRBD1 NA CASSSQGASNQPQHF TGTGCCAGCAGCTCTCAGGGGGCCTCCAATCAGCCCCAGCATTTT